This T cell receptor beta chain was documented in a study of T cell responses to AZD1222 COVID-19 vaccine. Study-level results: Baseline seropositivity occurred in only six AZD1222 recipients. Possibly, clonal diversity was underestimated; donors were largely white British and included more females. Spike-specific TCR breadth and depth were elevated following two AZD1222 doses. Regions 160-218 and 743-854 held dominance among vaccine-associated CD4 TCRs, which spanned spike.

Here immunoSEQ multiplex PCR was the method, and the copy in TCRdb shows in-frame clones only, minus some. The sample comprises some 120,000 clones, approximately 88% of which are singletons, and under 20% rests with the top ten. Remarks on this clone: The antigen remains unidentified.

V was shortened by 0 bases and J by 5 bases, with 14 bases between the two germline ends. The CDR3 runs to 15 residues. CDR1 SGHRS and CDR2 YFSETQ come from the germline V gene. Sample: peripheral blood, taken on day 0 of MenACWY control vaccination. The chain employs TRBV5-1 and TRBJ1-1; D may be TRBD1 (6 bases). This clonotype originated in an adult in good health. This CDR3 reads CASSLAAGTLTEAFF. As DNA, the CDR3 is TGCGCCAGCAGCTTGGCGGCTGGGACACTGACTGAAGCTTTCTTT. The variable domain in full, completed from reference TRBV5-1 and TRBJ1-1, reads KAGVTQTPRYLIKTRGQQVTLSCSPISGHRSVSWYQQTPGQGLQFLFEYFSETQRNKGNFPGRFSGRQFSNSRSEMNVSTLELGDSALYLCASSLAAGTLTEAFFGQGTRLTVV.